This passage covers 17 T cell receptor beta chains from one sample sequenced in a study of T cells generated in artificial thymic organoids. Semi-nested PCR with reverse primers in the TRAC or TRBC constant regions amplified each chain separately. TCRdb ran MiXCR on the 5' RACE reads and lists one entry per CDR3 protein. The sample carries about 9,000 distinct CDR3 sequences, about 17% recorded once. The sequencing input was naive CD8+ T cells from the thymus. The subset: CD3+TCRalphabeta+CD8SP T cells; for blood, CD45RO-CCR7+ naive CD8+ T cells. Source of these receptors: a human donor who gave cord blood stem cells for thymic organoid culture, a cardiac surgery patient who gave postnatal thymus, or a blood donor (not recorded which).

Comment on this clonotype: This could be a read error, since a much larger clone is one nucleotide away. The chain combines TRBV27 with TRBJ1-6, with 8 bases matching TRBD1. The germline V gene encodes CDR1 MNHEY and CDR2 SMNVEV (reference sequence). The CDR3 extends over 15 amino acids. The CDR3 DNA reads TGTGCCAGCAGTCGAAAGACAGGGGCCAATTCACCCTTCCACTTT. It specifies CASSRKTGANSPFHF.

In its sample, this clonotype is medium-sized. The chain uses TRBV7-9 and TRBJ1-4; TRBD1 matches at 9 bases. Looked up from germline, CDR1 is SEHNR and CDR2 is FQNEAQ (reference sequence). CDR3 length: 17 residues. J lost 4 bases, V lost 5 bases, and 11 bases had no gene match. The CDR3 spells CASSAPGQGAFNEKLFF. CDR3 nucleotides: TGTGCCAGCAGCGCGCCGGGACAGGGTGCATTTAATGAAAAACTGTTTTTT.

On this clonotype itself: A read error is possible here, since a much larger clone lies one base away. V and J are TRBV12-3 or TRBV12-4 and TRBJ2-1; D is perhaps TRBD1 (5 bases). V was trimmed by 6 bases and J by 8 bases, leaving 17 bases between them. The CDR3 extends over 14 amino acids. CDR3 DNA: TGTGCCAGCAGCCCAGTAAGACAGTACGATGAGCAGTTCTTC. It yields the protein CASSPVRQYDEQFF.

This clonotype is deemed medium-sized. This sequence joins TRBV5-4 and TRBJ2-7; D perhaps matches TRBD1 (6 bases). Germline V gene sequence: CDR1 SGHNT, CDR2 YYREEE (reference sequence). The CDR3 spans 14 residues. V was shortened by 2 bases and J by 3 bases, with 12 bases between the two germline ends. CDR3 in amino acids: CASSFFRGSYEQYF. In DNA form, the CDR3 reads TGTGCCAGCAGCTTTTTCAGGGGAAGCTACGAGCAGTACTTC.

This clonotype was seen at least ten times. The chain joins TRBV7-6 to TRBJ2-2; D may correspond to TRBD1 or TRBD2 (5 bases each). This CDR3 is built from 11 residues. V lost 6 bases and J lost 8, with 7 bases in between. The germline V gene has CDR1 SGHVS and CDR2 FNYEAQ. For the CDR3, the DNA is TGTGCCAGCAGGGGGGTTGGGGAGCTGTTTTTT. Translated, it gives CASRGVGELFF.

Within the sample, this clonotype is medium-sized (0.01 to 0.1%). This CDR3 reads CASSPTPFRQRGEQYF. The CDR3 DNA reads TGTGCCAGCAGCCCTACCCCGTTTCGGCAACGGGGGGAGCAGTACTTC. The rearrangement uses TRBV4-2 and TRBJ2-7; a possible D gene is TRBD2 (6 bases). There are 16 residues in the CDR3. CDR1 is LGHNA, CDR2 YNFKEQ, per germline. Trimming removed 4 bases from V and 7 bases from J, with 23 bases in between.

This clonotype has a handful of counts. A much bigger clone sits one base away, suggesting this may be a read error. V usage is TRBV6-1 and J usage is TRBJ1-5; D is possibly TRBD1 (6 bases). The CDR3 extends over 15 amino acids. Germline CDR1 and CDR2: MNHNS and SASEGT. The CDR3 bases are TGTGCCAGCAGAACCCGGGACACTGTCAATCAGCCCCGGCATTTT. This sequence encodes CASRTRDTVNQPRHF.

In its sample, this clonotype was seen a few times. The rearrangement joins TRBV3-1 to TRBJ2-1; 10 bases agree with TRBD2. Germline loops: CDR1 LGHDT, CDR2 YNNKEL (reference sequence). The CDR3 has 21 amino acids. V shed 4 bases, J shed 0 bases, and the junction held 18 bases outside the gene matches. CDR3 in DNA: TGTGCCAGCAGCCTCCAAATTTCCGGGACTAGCGCAACGAGCTCCTACAATGAGCAGTTCTTC. It encodes CASSLQISGTSATSSYNEQFF.

In its sample, this clonotype ranks as medium-sized (0.01 to 0.1%). The chain has TRBV15 and TRBJ2-1; TRBD2 matches 8 bases. V lost 3 bases, J lost 5 bases, and 9 bases stayed unmatched. Germline V gene lookup returns CDR1 LNHNV and CDR2 YYDKDF (reference sequence). The CDR3 has 16 residues. The CDR3 protein is CATSRAWTSTDNEQFF. The CDR3, as DNA: TGTGCCACCAGCAGGGCCTGGACTAGCACAGACAATGAGCAGTTCTTC.

In its sample, this clonotype is medium-sized. This chain uses TRBV9 with TRBJ1-4; D may be TRBD1 (5 bases). With 0 bases removed from V and 4 bases from J, the gap between germline ends came to 10 bases. CDR1 is SGDLS and CDR2 is YYNGEE in the germline V gene. CDR3 size: 15 residues. DNA of the CDR3: TGTGCCAGCAGCGTAGACGGGGGGTTTAATGAAAAACTGTTTTTT. It translates to CASSVDGGFNEKLFF.

About this clonotype: A much larger clone is a single base away; this may be a read error. This sequence joins TRBV20-1 and TRBJ2-3, with D maybe TRBD2 (5 bases). CDR3 length: 15 residues. Germline loops: CDR1 DFQATT, CDR2 SNEGSKA (reference sequence). Trimming stripped 6 bases from V and 2 bases from J, with 18 bases between. CDR3 coding DNA: TGCAGTGCCCCTCGGACTGGAGGATACACAGATACGCAGTATTTT. Residues: CSAPRTGGYTDTQYF.

This clonotype is labeled as medium-sized. The J gene is TRBJ2-5, the V gene TRBV27; D might be TRBD2 (5 bases). V was shortened by 0 bases and J by 5 bases, with 13 bases between the two germline ends. The CDR3 length is 15 residues. Germline V CDR1 and CDR2: MNHEY, SMNVEV (reference sequence). The CDR3 nucleotides are TGTGCCAGCAGTTTATCCCCAAACGGCGGGGAGACCCAGTACTTC. The encoded protein is CASSLSPNGGETQYF.

This clonotype was observed many times. This rearrangement joins TRBV7-3 to TRBJ1-2; D not certain. This CDR3 is 13 amino acids long. The V end lost 5 bases, the J end lost 4 bases, and 11 bases lay between the germline ends. The germline V gene encodes CDR1 SGHTA and CDR2 FQGTGA. The CDR3 bases are TGTGCCAGCAGCCGAGACGGAGGCTATGGCTACACCTTC. Translating gives CASSRDGGYGYTF.

By share of the sample, this clonotype is medium-sized. CDR3 protein: CASSFEMDTQYF. The CDR3 DNA sequence: TGTGCCAGCAGCTTTGAGATGGATACGCAGTATTTT. The chain links TRBV7-9 to TRBJ2-3; D is ambiguous. Germline V gives CDR1 SEHNR, CDR2 FQNEAQ (reference sequence). The CDR3 loop spans 12 amino acids. Trimming cost V 3 bases and J 6 bases, with 7 bases left between them.

This clonotype was observed at least ten times. The chain combines TRBV4-1 with TRBJ2-7; D remains unclear. This CDR3 spans 14 amino acids. CDR1 and CDR2 from the germline V gene are MGHRA and YSYEKL. Between the trimmed V and J ends, which lost 1 base and 1 base, there was a span of 8 bases. The CDR3 coding sequence is TGCGCCAGCAGCCAAGTCGACGGGTCCTACGAGCAGTACTTC. It specifies CASSQVDGSYEQYF.

This clonotype is labeled as medium-sized. The rearrangement links TRBV4-1 to TRBJ2-5; D gene ambiguous. CDR3 length: 13 residues. The V end lost 0 bases, the J end lost 3 bases, and 5 bases lay between the germline ends. Germline V gene lookup returns CDR1 MGHRA and CDR2 YSYEKL. Here the CDR3 reads CASSQDMEETQYF. The CDR3 DNA is TGCGCCAGCAGCCAAGACATGGAAGAGACCCAGTACTTC.

This chain links TRBV4-2 with TRBJ2-5; D gene uncertain. Germline V gene data show CDR1 as LGHNA and CDR2 as YNFKEQ. There are 13 residues in the CDR3. V was trimmed by 0 bases and J by 5 bases, leaving 7 bases between them. In DNA, the CDR3 is TGTGCCAGCAGCCAAGAAGGGTGGGAGACCCAGTACTTC. It translates to CASSQEGWETQYF.